The clone carrying this T cell receptor beta chain was picked up one time. Its antigen is currently unknown. Primers for the PCR totalled 60 Vbeta and 13 Jbeta. The data were produced by immunoSEQ multiplex PCR, yet TCRdb's version contains in-frame clones alone and is incomplete. The sample comprises 80,000 to 130,000 clones, 80% to 90% of which are singletons, and approximately 1.2% rests with the top ten. This sample stems from a study of cytomegalovirus exposure and HLA in healthy donors. Whole-study results and caveats: A later analysis associated 15,000 or so TCR beta sequences with HLA alleles at a 0.05 false discovery rate. The classifier was said to identify cytomegalovirus status with high specificity and sensitivity. Later work found most CMV-associated TCR beta chains apparently HLA-restricted. Presence/absence analyses treated sequencing depth as roughly uniform across donors.

This CDR3 region has 13 residues. V lost 10 bases and J 2 bases, leaving 15 bases between the germline ends. From germline, CDR1 is LNHDA and CDR2 SQIVND (reference sequence). J is TRBJ2-7 and V is TRBV19, with D perhaps TRBD1 (6 bases). This TCR came from a woman aged 18-29 years in good health and CMV-seronegative. Sequencing input: PBMCs. CDR3 protein: CATSTGNTYEQYF. DNA for the CDR3: TGTGCCACTTCGACAGGCAACACCTACGAGCAGTACTTC.